The clone carrying this T cell receptor (beta chain) has ten or more counts. TCR beta CDR3 sequences were amplified from RNA transcripts. In the first-round RT-PCR of the TCR CDR3, the HTBI primer set was used. Via MiXCR, TCRdb re-called the multiplex PCR reads, giving one row per CDR3 protein. The sample lists about 410,000 distinct CDR3 sequences, approximately 14% occurring once. This sample was included in a study of T cells in Graves' hyperthyroidism and ophthalmopathy. Trimming stripped 7 bases from V and 3 bases from J, with 15 bases between. Germline values: CDR1 ENHRY, CDR2 SYGVKD. The CDR3 has 14 residues. Uncontrolled infection, other autoimmune disease, pregnancy or lactation barred patients from enrollment.

The material sequenced was blood. This chain joins TRBV10-3 and TRBJ1-1, with a tentative D call TRBD1 (6 bases). This clonotype was sampled from a man between 18 and 35 years old with Graves' ophthalmopathy. As DNA, the CDR3 is TGTGCCATCAAGGAGCAGGGGAGATACACTGAAGCTTTCTTT. It encodes CAIKEQGRYTEAFF.